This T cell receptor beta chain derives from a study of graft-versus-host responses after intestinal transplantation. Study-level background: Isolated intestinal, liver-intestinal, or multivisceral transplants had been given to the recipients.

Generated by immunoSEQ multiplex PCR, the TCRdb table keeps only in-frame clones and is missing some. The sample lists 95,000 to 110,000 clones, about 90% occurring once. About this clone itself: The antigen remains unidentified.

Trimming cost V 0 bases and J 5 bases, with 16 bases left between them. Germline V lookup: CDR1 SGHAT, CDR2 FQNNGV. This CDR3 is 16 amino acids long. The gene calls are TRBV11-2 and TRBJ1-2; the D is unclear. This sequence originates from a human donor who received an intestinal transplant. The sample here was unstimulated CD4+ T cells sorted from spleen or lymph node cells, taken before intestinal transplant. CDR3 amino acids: CASSLDTPAGRYGYTF. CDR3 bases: TGTGCCAGCAGCTTAGATACCCCCGCAGGAAGGTATGGCTACACCTTC.